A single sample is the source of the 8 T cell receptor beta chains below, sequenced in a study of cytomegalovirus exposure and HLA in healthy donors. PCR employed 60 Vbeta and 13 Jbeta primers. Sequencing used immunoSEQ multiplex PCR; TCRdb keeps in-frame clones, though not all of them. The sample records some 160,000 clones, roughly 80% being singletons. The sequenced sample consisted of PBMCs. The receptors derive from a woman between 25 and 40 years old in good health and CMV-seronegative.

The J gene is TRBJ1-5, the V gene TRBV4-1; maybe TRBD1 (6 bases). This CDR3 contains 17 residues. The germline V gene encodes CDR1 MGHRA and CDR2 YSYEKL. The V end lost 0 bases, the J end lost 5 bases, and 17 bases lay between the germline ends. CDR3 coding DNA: TGCGCCAGCAGCCAAGATCGTCAGGGGCCGGGTTATCAGCCCCAGCATTTT. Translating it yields CASSQDRQGPGYQPQHF.

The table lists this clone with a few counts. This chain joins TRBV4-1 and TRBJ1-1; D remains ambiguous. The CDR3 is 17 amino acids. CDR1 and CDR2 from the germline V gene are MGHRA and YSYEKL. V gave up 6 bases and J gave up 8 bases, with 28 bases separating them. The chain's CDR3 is CASRQREASRYGEEAFF. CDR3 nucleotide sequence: TGCGCCAGCAGACAAAGGGAGGCCTCGCGGTACGGCGAAGAAGCTTTCTTT.

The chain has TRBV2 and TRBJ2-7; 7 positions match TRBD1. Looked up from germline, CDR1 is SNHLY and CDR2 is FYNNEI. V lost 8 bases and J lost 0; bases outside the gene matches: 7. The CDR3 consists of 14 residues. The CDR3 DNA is TGTGCCAGCGCCGACAGGGCAACCTCCTACGAGCAGTACTTC. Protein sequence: CASADRATSYEQYF. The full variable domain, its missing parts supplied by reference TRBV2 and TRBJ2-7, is EPEVTQTPSHQVTQMGQEVILRCVPISNHLYFYWYRQILGQKVEFLVSFYNNEISEKSEIFDDQFSVERPDGSNFTLKIRSTKLEDSAMYFCASADRATSYEQYFGPGTRLTVT.

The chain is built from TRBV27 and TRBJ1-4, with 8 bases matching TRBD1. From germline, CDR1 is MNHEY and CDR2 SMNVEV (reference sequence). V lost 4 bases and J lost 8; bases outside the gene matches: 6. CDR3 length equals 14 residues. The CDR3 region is CASSSGQGREKLFF. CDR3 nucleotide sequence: TGTGCCAGCAGTTCAGGACAGGGACGGGAAAAACTGTTTTTT. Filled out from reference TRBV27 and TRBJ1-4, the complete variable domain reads EAQVTQNPRYLITVTGKKLTVTCSQNMNHEYMSWYRQDPGLGLRQIYYSMNVEVTDKGDVPEGYKVSRKEKRNFPLILESPSPNQTSLYFCASSSGQGREKLFFGSGTQLSVL.

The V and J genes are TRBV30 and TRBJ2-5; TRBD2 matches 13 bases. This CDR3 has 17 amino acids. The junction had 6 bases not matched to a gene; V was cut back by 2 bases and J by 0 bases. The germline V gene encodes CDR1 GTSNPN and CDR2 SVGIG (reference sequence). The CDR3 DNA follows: TGTGCCTGGAGTCGGACTAGCGGGGGACTGTACCAAGAGACCCAGTACTTC. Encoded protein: CAWSRTSGGLYQETQYF. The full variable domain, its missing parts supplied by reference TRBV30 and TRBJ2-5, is SQTIHQWPATLVQPVGSPLSLECTVEGTSNPNLYWYRQAAGRGLQLLFYSVGIGQISSEVPQNLSASRPQDRQFILSSKKLLLSDSGFYLCAWSRTSGGLYQETQYFGPGTRLLVL.

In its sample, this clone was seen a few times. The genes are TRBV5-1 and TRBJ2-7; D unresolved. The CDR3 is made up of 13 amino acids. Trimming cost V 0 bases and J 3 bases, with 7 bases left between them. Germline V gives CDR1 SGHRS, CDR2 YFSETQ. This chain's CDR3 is CASSLEVSYEQYF. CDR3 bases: TGCGCCAGCAGCTTGGAAGTCAGCTACGAGCAGTACTTC.

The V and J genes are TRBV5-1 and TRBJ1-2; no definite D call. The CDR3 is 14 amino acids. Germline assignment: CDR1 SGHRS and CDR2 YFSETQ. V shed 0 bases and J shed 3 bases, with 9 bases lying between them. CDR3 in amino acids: CASSLGPGDYGYTF. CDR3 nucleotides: TGCGCCAGCAGCTTGGGACCGGGAGACTATGGCTACACCTTC.

The CDR3 DNA follows: TGTGCCAGCAGAGACAGGGGAAATTCACCCCTCCACTTT. This gives the protein CASRDRGNSPLHF. V and J are TRBV28 and TRBJ1-6; 8 bases fit TRBD1. The CDR3 loop spans 13 amino acids. Germline CDR1 MDHEN, CDR2 SYDVKM. After removal of 6 bases from V and 7 bases from J, the junction contained 2 bases not matched to a gene.